These 14 T cell receptor beta chains came from one sample sequenced in a study of Graves' ophthalmopathy and Graves' hyperthyroidism. The TCR beta CDR3 regions underwent amplification from RNA transcripts. HTBI primers were employed in first-round RT-PCR, then a second-round multiplex PCR followed. In TCRdb, the multiplex PCR reads were re-called with MiXCR into one record per CDR3 protein. The table has 600,000 to 700,000 distinct CDR3 sequences, just over 40% seen once; the top ten hold 3% to 4%. Sequencing input: peripheral blood. Receptors were obtained from an adult man with Graves' ophthalmopathy.

The chain has TRBV29-1 and TRBJ2-1, with a weak D call TRBD1 (6 bases). The CDR3 contains 14 residues. CDR1 and CDR2 from the germline V gene are SQVTM and ANQGSEA. V lost 7 bases, J lost 0 bases, and 13 bases lay in between. The CDR3 nucleotides are TGCAGCGCTACCGACAGGAGCTCCTACAATGAGCAGTTCTTC. Translated, it gives CSATDRSSYNEQFF.

This clonotype was counted ten times or more. V is TRBV19 and J is TRBJ2-7, with D unclear. Germline CDR1 is LNHDA and CDR2 is SQIVND (reference sequence). The ends were cut back, 6 bases at V and 3 bases at J, with 18 bases in the middle. The CDR3 has 15 residues. The CDR3 sequence is CASSPTAHPNYEQYF. CDR3 DNA sequence: TGTGCCAGTAGCCCTACAGCACATCCCAACTACGAGCAGTACTTC.

This clonotype came up many times. The V and J genes are TRBV2 and TRBJ1-1, with a tentative D call TRBD1 (5 bases). The CDR3 sequence is 17 residues long. Trimming cost V 6 bases and J 2 bases, with 22 bases left between them. Germline loops: CDR1 SNHLY, CDR2 FYNNEI. This CDR3 reads CASSGPGPSPGNTEAFF. DNA of the CDR3: TGTGCCAGCAGCGGGCCGGGACCCTCGCCGGGAAACACTGAAGCTTTCTTT.

This clonotype was detected ten times or more. The chain is built from TRBV7-8 and TRBJ1-4, with D hard to call. Trimming took off 3 bases at V and 11 bases at J, with 13 bases between the two ends. The CDR3 has 13 amino acids. The germline V gene encodes CDR1 SGHVS and CDR2 FQNEAQ. CDR3 loop: CASSLRRVEKLFF. The CDR3 DNA reads TGTGCCAGCAGCTTGAGGAGGGTGGAGAAACTGTTTTTT.

This clonotype has ten or more counts. The CDR3 coding sequence is TGTGCCAGCAGCAGCTTAGGAGAGAACTATGGCTACACCTTC. Translating it yields CASSSLGENYGYTF. The chain uses TRBV11-3 and TRBJ1-2; D is unclear. Trimming stripped 5 bases from V and 2 bases from J, with 12 bases between. The CDR3 length is 14 residues. Germline V gene sequence: CDR1 SGHNT, CDR2 YENEEA.

The CDR3 reads CSLELGTAYEQYF. The CDR3 DNA sequence: TGCAGCTTAGAGTTGGGTACGGCCTACGAGCAGTACTTC. This chain uses TRBV29-1 with TRBJ2-7; no reliable D call. V was clipped by 8 bases and J by 2 bases, with 16 bases between them. Germline V gene lookup returns CDR1 SQVTM and CDR2 ANQGSEA. The CDR3 loop spans 13 amino acids.

Details on this clonotype: This sequence may be a read error, since a much larger clone differs from it by one base. This rearrangement joins TRBV2 to TRBJ2-2; TRBD2 is a possible D gene (6 bases). The CDR3 consists of 15 residues. Looked up from germline, CDR1 is SNHLY and CDR2 is FYNNEI. This chain's CDR3 is CASTQGLPPPGELLF. The CDR3 DNA sequence: TGTGCCAGCACCCAAGGACTACCGCCTCCCGGGGAGCTGCTTTTT.

This clonotype was picked up many times. V is TRBV12-3 or TRBV12-4 and J is TRBJ1-5, with 8 bases aligning to TRBD1. The V gene end was trimmed by 6 bases and the J gene end by 6 bases; junction bases not matched to a gene: 7. The CDR3 contains 14 residues. CDR3 loop: CASRHQGAGQPQHF. The CDR3 DNA is TGTGCCAGCAGGCATCAGGGGGCTGGTCAGCCCCAGCATTTT.

In its sample, this clonotype was seen many times. This chain links TRBV29-1 with TRBJ1-1; 8 bases are shared with TRBD1. V trimming: 7 bases; J trimming: 4 bases; junction bases outside the gene matches: 8. Germline CDR1 SQVTM, CDR2 ANQGSEA. The CDR3 consists of 13 residues. The CDR3 reads CSGRGRFGTEAFF. The CDR3 DNA follows: TGCAGCGGCAGGGGGCGCTTCGGCACTGAAGCTTTCTTT.

This chain uses TRBV20-1 with TRBJ1-4, with 7 bases fitting TRBD1. J gave up 12 bases and V 6 bases, and 19 bases lay outside the gene matches. The germline V gene has CDR1 DFQATT and CDR2 SNEGSKA (reference sequence). This CDR3 is 15 amino acids long. This CDR3 reads CSASAGRGGLRELFF. The CDR3, as DNA: TGCAGTGCCTCTGCCGGCAGGGGGGGCCTTCGGGAACTGTTTTTT.

In DNA, the CDR3 is TGTGCCAGCTTAGACCCCGACAGGGCGAACACTGAAGCTTTCTTT. Protein sequence: CASLDPDRANTEAFF. The V call is TRBV25-1, the J call TRBJ1-1; 7 positions match TRBD1. V lost 8 bases and J lost 1; bases outside the gene matches: 10. The germline gives CDR1 MGHDK, CDR2 SYGVNS. There are 15 residues in the CDR3.

This clonotype came up many times. The chain links TRBV6-5 to TRBJ1-6; a possible D gene is TRBD1 (6 bases). CDR1 MNHEY and CDR2 SVGAGI come from the germline V gene. V was pared by 5 bases and J by 9 bases, with 17 bases between. The CDR3 consists of 15 residues. CDR3 sequence (DNA): TGTGCCAGCAGTCCCGGGACCAGGGGAGGTTCACCCCTCCACTTT. Translated, it gives CASSPGTRGGSPLHF.

This clonotype came up many times. The rearrangement uses TRBV7-2 and TRBJ1-5; D gene uncertain. The CDR3 is 14 amino acids. Deletions cut 1 base from V and 0 bases from J, with 4 bases between. From germline, CDR1 is SGHTA and CDR2 FQGNSA. CDR3 in DNA: TGTGCCAGCAGCTTAGACAGTAGCAATCAGCCCCAGCATTTT. It yields the protein CASSLDSSNQPQHF.

This sequence joins TRBV29-1 and TRBJ1-1; no reliable D call. The V end lost 8 bases, the J end lost 0 bases, and 10 bases lay between the germline ends. The germline V gene has CDR1 SQVTM and CDR2 ANQGSEA. The CDR3 contains 12 residues. CDR3 protein: CSFDQLNTEAFF. For the CDR3, the DNA is TGCAGCTTCGATCAGCTGAACACTGAAGCTTTCTTT.